This T cell receptor beta chain was identified in a study of cytomegalovirus exposure and HLA in healthy donors. Both 60 Vbeta primers and 13 Jbeta primers went into the PCR. Profiling relied on immunoSEQ multiplex PCR, and the TCRdb table lists in-frame clones only, not all of them. The data hold about 180,000 clones, with about three quarters observed a single time. The sequencing input was PBMCs. The sequence derives from a female donor in good health and CMV-seronegative.

CDR3 coding DNA: TGTGCCAGCAGCGCCCAGTATCGGGGCACTGAAGCTTTCTTT. It specifies CASSAQYRGTEAFF. The V call is TRBV9, the J call TRBJ1-1; D uncertain. The ends were cut back, 3 bases at V and 4 bases at J, with 13 bases in the middle. CDR1 and CDR2 (germline): SGDLS, YYNGEE. The CDR3 covers 14 residues.